This T cell receptor beta chain was found in a study of vaccination effects on CD4 cells after COVID-19. This CDR3 spans 16 amino acids. Germline CDR1 reads MNHEY; CDR2 reads SVGAGI. Trimming shortened V by 4 bases and J by 0 bases, and 10 bases separated the two germline ends. Before any sequencing was done, the ViraFEST assay used viral peptide pools to expand antigen-specific CD4+ T cells. On day 10 of culture, CD4+ T cells were separated out. All study participants received two doses of BNT162b2 or mRNA-1273 vaccine. Produced via immunoSEQ multiplex PCR; TCRdb's table is partial and in-frame only. The sample shows over 30,000 clones, roughly 78% of them seen only once. About this clone itself: What it binds is unknown.

The sequence was obtained from a human donor who received a COVID-19 vaccine. Some clones in this sample may be carry-over from other donors' samples. The specimen was CD4+ T cells from PBMCs cultured with HCoV-NL63 spike peptides, collected after COVID-19 vaccination. This chain connects TRBV6-5 to TRBJ1-6; perhaps TRBD1 as D (5 bases). CDR3 sequence reads: CASSWDPSSYNSPLHF. The DNA for the CDR3 is TGTGCCAGCAGTTGGGACCCGAGCTCCTATAATTCACCCCTCCACTTT.